This T cell receptor beta chain originates from a study of technical replicates of blood from several donors. CDR1 is MGHRA, CDR2 YSYEKL, per germline. The V and J ends lost 1 base and 1 base respectively, with 16 bases between them. CDR3 length: 17 amino acids. Sequencing was performed with immunoSEQ multiplex PCR; in TCRdb, only in-frame clones are kept and a portion is missing. The sample has approximately 81,000 clones; around four fifths are singletons. Sequencing was done on a sample of PBMCs. This clonotype originated in a human donor in good health. Some clones in this sample may be carry-over from other donors' samples. V is TRBV4-1 and J is TRBJ2-5; D remains unclear. DNA for the CDR3: TGCGCCAGCAGCCAAGTATTAACACGGCGGTCCCAAGAGACCCAGTACTTC. Its translation is CASSQVLTRRSQETQYF.